One and the same sample provided the 7 T cell receptor beta chains below, sequenced in a study of radiation and T cells in renal cell carcinoma. Using immunoSEQ multiplex PCR, the repertoire was profiled, and TCRdb retains in-frame clones only, with some absent. The data contain around 16,000 clones, under 70% of them singletons. Treatment specified: 15 Gy SBRT to primary tumor, nephrectomy 4 weeks later. The sequencing here drew on tumor tissue, taken from a patient whose treatment included radiotherapy and nephrectomy. The source of these receptors is a woman in her sixties or seventies with renal cell carcinoma.

V usage is TRBV2 and J usage is TRBJ2-3, with TRBD1 identical over 10 bases. V lost 4 bases to trimming and J lost 3 bases; unmatched junction nucleotides: 1. The CDR3 is 14 residues long. Germline CDR1 is SNHLY and CDR2 is FYNNEI. The CDR3 here is CASSVGQGTDTQYF. The CDR3 DNA reads TGTGCCAGCAGTGTGGGACAGGGGACAGATACGCAGTATTTT.

The chain is built from TRBV30 and TRBJ2-7, with 9 positions matching TRBD2. This CDR3 has 13 residues. Germline CDR1 reads GTSNPN; CDR2 reads SVGIG (reference sequence). The J segment lost 3 bases and the V segment lost 3 bases, leaving 3 bases of the junction unmatched. Written as DNA, the CDR3 is TGTGCCTGGAGAAGACTAGCGGACTACGAGCAGTACTTC. Amino acids: CAWRRLADYEQYF.

There are a few counts of this clone. V usage is TRBV7-3 and J usage is TRBJ2-7, with 14 bases lining up with TRBD2. Germline CDR1 and CDR2: SGHTA and FQGTGA. V was pared by 6 bases and J by 3 bases, with 13 bases of the junction left unmatched. The CDR3 covers 18 residues. CDR3 protein: CASSLHGTSGRCGYEQYF. The CDR3, as DNA: TGTGCCAGCAGTTTGCACGGGACTAGCGGGAGATGCGGCTACGAGCAGTACTTC.

This chain links TRBV7-9 with TRBJ1-2; D is undetermined. Trimming cost V 4 bases and J 4 bases, with 16 bases left between them. Germline V gene lookup returns CDR1 SEHNR and CDR2 FQNEAQ (reference sequence). CDR3 length: 15 amino acids. The CDR3 here is CASSSTDGKGYGYTF. For the CDR3, the DNA is TGTGCCAGCAGCTCAACGGACGGAAAAGGCTATGGCTACACCTTC.

This clone was found many times. The chain couples TRBV18 to TRBJ2-2, with 9 bases fitting TRBD2. CDR1 and CDR2 (germline): KGHSH, LQKENI. There are 16 residues in the CDR3. After removal of 0 bases from V and 1 base from J, the junction contained 0 bases not matched to a gene. The CDR3 bases are TGTGCCAGCTCACCACCTAGCGGGGGGAACACCGGGGAGCTGTTTTTT. Translated: CASSPPSGGNTGELFF.

The chain combines TRBV7-9 with TRBJ2-5, with a weak D call TRBD2 (5 bases). The V end lost 4 bases, the J end lost 4 bases, and 16 bases lay between the germline ends. The CDR3 totals 15 residues. From germline, CDR1 is SEHNR and CDR2 FQNEAQ (reference sequence). The CDR3 region is CASSSRTVKTETQYF. The CDR3 DNA follows: TGTGCCAGCAGCTCCAGGACTGTCAAAACAGAGACCCAGTACTTC. Looking up the rest from reference TRBV7-9 and TRBJ2-5 gives the full variable domain: DTGVSQNPRHKITKRGQNVTFRCDPISEHNRLYWYRQTLGQGPEFLTYFQNEAQLEKSRLLSDRFSAERPKGSFSTLEIQRTEQGDSAMYLCASSSRTVKTETQYFGPGTRLLVL.

The chain uses TRBV29-1 and TRBJ1-5, with TRBD1 identical over 7 bases. Germline V gene lookup returns CDR1 SQVTM and CDR2 ANQGSEA. This CDR3 contains 13 residues. The J segment lost 5 bases and the V segment lost 7 bases, leaving 8 bases of the junction unmatched. The CDR3 sequence is CSADRVRDQPQHF. CDR3 bases: TGCAGCGCCGACAGGGTCAGAGATCAGCCCCAGCATTTT.